The 31 T cell receptor beta chains reported below all come from one sample, sequenced in a study of blood T cell repertoires in COVID-19. Using immunoSEQ multiplex PCR, the repertoire was profiled, and TCRdb retains in-frame clones only, with some absent. The table has about 250,000 clones, 80% to 95% seen once. Sequenced: peripheral blood. These receptors were obtained from a man aged 25 to 40 with COVID-19, enrolled during active disease.

Of note for this clone: Different DNA sequences within this sample yield the same CDR3. The chain combines TRBV19 with TRBJ2-7, with 10 bases matching TRBD1. V lost 4 bases to trimming and J lost 3 bases; unmatched junction nucleotides: 3. The CDR3 loop spans 14 amino acids. Germline CDR1 LNHDA, CDR2 SQIVND (reference sequence). The CDR3: CASSKGQGSYEQYF. The DNA for the CDR3 is TGTGCCAGTAGTAAGGGACAGGGGAGCTACGAGCAGTACTTC.

The V and J genes are TRBV19 and TRBJ2-2, with D possibly matching TRBD1 (6 bases). The CDR3 length is 16 residues. The V and J ends lost 2 bases and 5 bases respectively, with 15 bases between them. Germline CDR1 LNHDA, CDR2 SQIVND (reference sequence). In DNA form, the CDR3 reads TGTGCCAGTAGTATAAGGACAGCCGACGAGACCGGGGAGCTGTTTTTT. Translating gives CASSIRTADETGELFF.

The chain links TRBV10-2 to TRBJ1-6, with D possibly being TRBD1 (6 bases). Trimming took off 4 bases at V and 0 bases at J, with 10 bases between the two ends. Germline V gene sequence: CDR1 WSHSY, CDR2 SAAADI. The CDR3 covers 16 residues. The CDR3 sequence is CASSARGSSYNSPLHF. The CDR3 nucleotides are TGCGCCAGCAGTGCCAGGGGTAGCTCCTATAATTCACCCCTCCACTTT.

V usage is TRBV4-1 and J usage is TRBJ2-1; 7 nucleotides line up with TRBD2. Germline V gives CDR1 MGHRA, CDR2 YSYEKL. The CDR3 has 17 amino acids. The junction had 9 bases not matched to a gene; V was cut back by 3 bases and J by 1 base. The CDR3 reads CASSQTGGAGSYNEQFF. In DNA, the CDR3 is TGCGCCAGCAGCCAGACGGGCGGAGCGGGGTCCTACAATGAGCAGTTCTTC.

The CDR3 spells CASTHPGEAFF. CDR3 bases: TGTGCCAGTACCCACCCGGGGGAAGCTTTCTTT. The V and J genes are TRBV19 and TRBJ1-1; D is undetermined. Trimming removed 7 bases at V and 8 bases at J, with 11 bases between. Germline CDR1 and CDR2: LNHDA and SQIVND (reference sequence). The CDR3 loop spans 11 amino acids.

The rearrangement joins TRBV10-2 to TRBJ1-1; 8 bases agree with TRBD1. Germline V gene lookup returns CDR1 WSHSY and CDR2 SAAADI. The CDR3 runs to 13 residues. V was clipped by 7 bases and J by 4 bases; unmatched bases: 5. The CDR3 coding sequence is TGCGCCAGCACTGAAACAGGGGGCACTGAAGCTTTCTTT. Protein sequence: CASTETGGTEAFF.

The rearrangement joins TRBV5-4 to TRBJ2-3; 12 positions agree with TRBD2. Germline CDR1 is SGHNT and CDR2 is YYREEE (reference sequence). With 4 bases clipped from V and 4 bases from J, the junction kept 7 bases outside the gene matches. The CDR3 loop spans 16 amino acids. This chain's CDR3 is CASSLRLAGGPDTQYF. Written as DNA, the CDR3 is TGTGCCAGCAGCCTTAGGCTAGCGGGGGGGCCAGATACGCAGTATTTT.

The chain recombines TRBV6-5 with TRBJ1-5; possible D gene TRBD1, 6 bases. This CDR3 is built from 15 residues. V was clipped by 5 bases and J by 4 bases, with 15 bases between them. Germline assignment: CDR1 MNHEY and CDR2 SVGAGI. The CDR3: CASSHRGGGNQPQHF. CDR3 sequence (DNA): TGTGCCAGCAGTCATAGAGGGGGGGGGAATCAGCCCCAGCATTTT.

Written as DNA, the CDR3 is TGTGCCAGCAGCTTAGCGTTGGGCAGGGACTATGGCTACACCTTC. Translation: CASSLALGRDYGYTF. The chain carries TRBV7-9 and TRBJ1-2; a weak D match, TRBD1 (5 bases). V shed 0 bases and J shed 3 bases, with 11 bases lying between them. Germline V gene data show CDR1 as SEHNR and CDR2 as FQNEAQ (reference sequence). The CDR3 has 15 residues.

This chain uses TRBV25-1 with TRBJ1-1; D is undetermined. V shed 1 base and J shed 6 bases, with 12 bases lying between them. CDR3 length equals 14 residues. In germline, CDR1 is MGHDK, CDR2 SYGVNS. CDR3 sequence reads: CASSESGVRSEAFF. The CDR3 region has the DNA TGTGCCAGCAGTGAATCCGGGGTTCGGTCTGAAGCTTTCTTT.

The J gene is TRBJ1-3, the V gene TRBV19; 9 nucleotides align to TRBD1. Germline V gives CDR1 LNHDA, CDR2 SQIVND (reference sequence). V lost 5 bases and J lost 4; bases outside the gene matches: 3. The CDR3 runs to 14 residues. The CDR3 sequence is CASSRTGEGNTIYF. The DNA for the CDR3 is TGTGCCAGTAGTCGGACAGGGGAAGGAAACACCATATATTTT.

The rearrangement uses TRBV27 and TRBJ1-2, with D hard to call. Trimming removed 6 bases at V and 4 bases at J, with 18 bases between. CDR1 is MNHEY, CDR2 SMNVEV, per germline (reference sequence). CDR3 size: 15 residues. The CDR3 loop reads CASRVTSSSGYGYTF. The CDR3 nucleotides read TGTGCCAGCAGGGTGACGTCCTCCTCGGGCTATGGCTACACCTTC.

In the case of this clone: Other DNA sequences in this sample translate to the same CDR3. This chain uses TRBV30 with TRBJ2-3; D is unresolved. This CDR3 spans 11 amino acids. Trimming removed 0 bases at V and 6 bases at J, with 4 bases between. Germline V CDR1 and CDR2: GTSNPN, SVGIG (reference sequence). This CDR3 is CAWSVQDTQYF. For the CDR3, the DNA is TGTGCCTGGAGTGTACAGGATACGCAGTATTTT.

The CDR3 is CASSVSGGAVTGELFF. CDR3 nucleotides: TGTGCCAGCAGCGTTAGCGGGGGGGCGGTCACCGGGGAGCTGTTTTTT. The chain employs TRBV9 and TRBJ2-2, with 11 bases aligning to TRBD2. The CDR3 totals 16 residues. Per the germline V gene, CDR1 is SGDLS and CDR2 is YYNGEE. V lost 2 bases and J lost 4; bases outside the gene matches: 4.

This rearrangement joins TRBV5-1 to TRBJ2-5; 10 bases are a match to TRBD1. CDR1 is SGHRS and CDR2 is YFSETQ in the germline V gene. V lost 0 bases, J lost 3 bases, and 2 bases stayed unmatched. This CDR3 contains 15 residues. Here the CDR3 DNA reads TGCGCCAGCAGCTTGGTCGGGACAGGGGAAGAGACCCAGTACTTC. Encoded protein: CASSLVGTGEETQYF. The whole variable domain, filled in from reference TRBV5-1 and TRBJ2-5, reads KAGVTQTPRYLIKTRGQQVTLSCSPISGHRSVSWYQQTPGQGLQFLFEYFSETQRNKGNFPGRFSGRQFSNSRSEMNVSTLELGDSALYLCASSLVGTGEETQYFGPGTRLLVL.

The CDR3 reads CASSEFQVSAEAFF. The CDR3, as DNA: TGTGCCAGCAGTGAATTTCAAGTGAGCGCTGAAGCTTTCTTT. The J gene is TRBJ1-1, the V gene TRBV2; D ambiguous. The V end was cut by 2 bases, the J end by 6 bases, with 13 bases between. The CDR3 length is 14 residues. Germline CDR1 SNHLY, CDR2 FYNNEI.

This chain connects TRBV6-5 to TRBJ2-3; D ambiguous. Germline V gene data show CDR1 as MNHEY and CDR2 as SVGAGI. Trimming removed 11 bases from V and 2 bases from J, with 14 bases in between. The CDR3 consists of 13 residues. This chain's CDR3 is CAQARNPTDTQYF. CDR3 DNA: TGTGCCCAAGCACGAAATCCCACAGATACGCAGTATTTT.

The genes are TRBV21-1 and TRBJ1-3; TRBD1, as called in the table, went unchecked against the DNA. TRBV21-1 constitutes a pseudogene. This CDR3 is built from 14 residues. The CDR3 reads CASTDGTSGNTIYF. Here the CDR3 DNA reads TGTGCCAGCACCGATGGCACCTCTGGAAACACCATATATTTT.

V and J are TRBV6-5 and TRBJ1-4; D is perhaps TRBD1 (5 bases). The CDR3 extends over 14 amino acids. V was trimmed by 7 bases and J by 3 bases, leaving 12 bases between them. Germline CDR1 reads MNHEY; CDR2 reads SVGAGI. The CDR3 region has the DNA TGTGCCAGCACAGGGAGGGCGGCTAATGAAAAACTGTTTTTT. As protein: CASTGRAANEKLFF.

The chain employs TRBV19 and TRBJ1-1; 10 positions agree with TRBD1. Unmatched junction bases numbered 8, after V lost 7 bases and J lost 3 bases. Germline CDR1 and CDR2: LNHDA and SQIVND (reference sequence). CDR3 length: 15 amino acids. The CDR3 DNA follows: TGTGCCAGTATTCAGGACAGGGGGGTGGACACTGAAGCTTTCTTT. The encoded protein is CASIQDRGVDTEAFF.

This clone was counted once. This chain joins TRBV12-5 and TRBJ2-6; D not resolved. This CDR3 region has 13 residues. With 9 bases removed from V and 0 bases from J, the gap between germline ends came to 6 bases. Germline V gives CDR1 LGHNT, CDR2 FRNRAP. The CDR3 DNA reads as TGTGCTAGCAAGAGCTCTGGGGCCAACGTCCTGACTTTC. This encodes CASKSSGANVLTF.

This sequence joins TRBV24-1 and TRBJ2-5; possible D gene TRBD1, 7 bases. Trimming took off 4 bases at V and 5 bases at J, with 16 bases between the two ends. Germline V gives CDR1 KGHDR, CDR2 SFDVKD. The CDR3 extends over 15 amino acids. In nucleotides, the CDR3 is TGTGCCACCAGTGACCCCAGGGGGGAGGAGGAGACCCAGTACTTC. This gives the protein CATSDPRGEEETQYF.

This clone was recorded once. Other nucleotide sequences in the sample specify the same CDR3. This sequence joins TRBV2 and TRBJ1-1; maybe TRBD1 (6 bases). CDR1 and CDR2 (germline): SNHLY, FYNNEI. V lost 3 bases, J lost 1 base, and 9 bases lay in between. The CDR3 covers 14 residues. The DNA for the CDR3 is TGTGCCAGCAGTGACAGGGGCGGGAACACTGAAGCTTTCTTT. Translation gives CASSDRGGNTEAFF.

The chain is built from TRBV2 and TRBJ2-1, with D possibly TRBD2 on 5 matching bases. This CDR3 comprises 14 residues. Germline-derived CDR1 and CDR2 are SNHLY and FYNNEI. The ends were cut back, 4 bases at V and 7 bases at J, with 14 bases in the middle. Here the CDR3 reads CASSAGSVVNEQFF. The CDR3 nucleotides read TGTGCCAGCAGTGCAGGTAGCGTGGTTAATGAGCAGTTCTTC.

The V and J genes are TRBV28 and TRBJ2-2; 8 bases line up with TRBD2. V was pared by 7 bases and J by 0 bases, with 7 bases of the junction left unmatched. Germline values: CDR1 MDHEN, CDR2 SYDVKM. The CDR3 sequence is 16 residues long. CDR3 nucleotide sequence: TGTGCCAGCACCCCAACGGGGGGGACGAACACCGGGGAGCTGTTTTTT. It encodes CASTPTGGTNTGELFF.

This clone was recorded once. The CDR3 loop reads CSASYPAGGLVETQYF. The CDR3 DNA is TGCAGTGCTAGTTACCCAGCGGGGGGGCTGGTAGAGACCCAGTACTTC. The chain joins TRBV20-1 to TRBJ2-5; 10 bases agree with TRBD2. The ends lost 3 bases at V and 4 bases at J; junction bases unmatched: 11. Germline V gene data show CDR1 as DFQATT and CDR2 as SNEGSKA (reference sequence). The CDR3 loop spans 16 amino acids.

The chain uses TRBV2 and TRBJ2-2; 7 bases align to TRBD1. V gave up 5 bases and J gave up 0 bases; unmatched junction bases: 3. In germline, CDR1 is SNHLY, CDR2 FYNNEI. This CDR3 contains 15 residues. The CDR3: CASSTQGTNTGELFF. The CDR3 nucleotides are TGTGCCAGCAGTACACAGGGGACGAACACCGGGGAGCTGTTTTTT.

A single count supports this clone. The chain links TRBV18 to TRBJ2-5; D gene unclear. The CDR3 loop spans 12 amino acids. In germline, CDR1 is KGHSH, CDR2 LQKENI. The V gene lost 4 bases and the J gene lost 4 bases, with 7 bases spanning the gap. Here the CDR3 DNA reads TGTGCCAGCTCACAGCAAGTAGAGACCCAGTACTTC. Translated: CASSQQVETQYF.

This chain connects TRBV11-1 to TRBJ1-1, with D possibly being TRBD1 (6 bases). CDR1 is SGHAT and CDR2 is FQDESV in the germline V gene (reference sequence). The CDR3 consists of 14 residues. Trimming cost V 2 bases and J 4 bases, with 11 bases left between them. The CDR3 region is CASSLRGAVTEAFF. The CDR3, as DNA: TGTGCCAGCAGCTTACGGGGGGCGGTCACTGAAGCTTTCTTT. Combining the CDR3 with reference TRBV11-1 and TRBJ1-1 gives the whole variable domain EAEVAQSPRYKITEKSQAVAFWCDPISGHATLYWYRQILGQGPELLVQFQDESVVDDSQLPKDRFSAERLKGVDSTLKIQPAELGDSAMYLCASSLRGAVTEAFFGQGTRLTVV.

In this sample, this clone turned up once. This chain links TRBV29-1 with TRBJ1-2; D unresolved. V lost 0 bases to trimming and J lost 5 bases, with 7 bases between them. The germline V gene has CDR1 SQVTM and CDR2 ANQGSEA. CDR3 length: 12 amino acids. The CDR3 is CSVEEGVYGYTF. DNA for the CDR3: TGCAGCGTTGAAGAAGGAGTGTATGGCTACACCTTC.

J is TRBJ1-2 and V is TRBV7-6, with 9 bases identical to TRBD1. The CDR3 loop spans 13 amino acids. V was clipped by 5 bases and J by 8 bases; unmatched bases: 6. Germline V lookup: CDR1 SGHVS, CDR2 FNYEAQ. CDR3 sequence: CASSHDRGRGYTF. CDR3 in DNA: TGTGCCAGCAGCCACGACAGGGGGAGAGGCTACACCTTC.